One sample yielded the 8 T cell receptor beta chains listed below, sequenced in a study of T-cell reconstitution after alpha-beta-depleted transplantation in children. Researchers prepared the TCRbeta library using unique molecular identifiers, the study reports. Using its own MiXCR run on the PCR reads, TCRdb lists one record per CDR3 protein. The sample consists of hundreds of thousands of distinct CDR3 sequences, 15% to 20% of them appearing once. Sequenced here: PBMCs from the stem cell graft donor, sampled from the stem cell graft. The receptors stem from a human donor who donated a stem cell graft to a child with acute lymphoblastic leukemia.

Ten or more counts support this clonotype. A read error may produce the germline difference seen at one junction end. V usage is TRBV5-1 and J usage is TRBJ2-1; 9 positions match TRBD2. Per the germline V gene, CDR1 is SGHRS and CDR2 is YFSETQ. The CDR3 consists of 15 residues. CDR3 bases: TGTGCCAGCAGTTTCTTAGCGGGAGCCTACAATGAGCAGTTCTTC. This encodes CASSFLAGAYNEQFF. The variable domain in full, with the rest retrieved from reference TRBV5-1 and TRBJ2-1, is KAGVTQTPRYLIKTRGQQVTLSCSPISGHRSVSWYQQTPGQGLQFLFEYFSETQRNKGNFPGRFSGRQFSNSRSEMNVSTLELGDSALYLCASSFLAGAYNEQFFGPGTRLTVL.

Comments on this clonotype: Mismatch with germline at one junction end may stem from a read error. The V call is TRBV29-1, the J call TRBJ2-2; D is ambiguous. CDR3 size: 14 residues. The germline V gene has CDR1 SQVTM and CDR2 ANQGSEA. The CDR3 nucleotides are TGCAGCGTTGAAGGACATACGAACACCCGGGAGCTGTTTTTT. Its protein product is CSVEGHTNTRELFF.

The table lists this clonotype with a few counts. V is TRBV6-5 and J is TRBJ2-2; 8 bases map to TRBD1. CDR1 is MNHEY, CDR2 SVGAGI, per germline. The CDR3 has 14 amino acids. Germline trimming cut 7 bases from V and 3 bases from J; bases unmatched to any gene: 4. The CDR3 DNA follows: TGTGCCAGCAATTGGGACAGGTACACCGGGGAGCTGTTTTTT. Amino acids: CASNWDRYTGELFF.

This clonotype has just a few counts. This chain connects TRBV9 to TRBJ1-2; 7 bases are shared with TRBD1. V trimming: 3 bases; J trimming: 0 bases; junction bases outside the gene matches: 8. Germline assignment: CDR1 SGDLS and CDR2 YYNGEE. The CDR3 extends over 16 amino acids. The CDR3 loop reads CASSGLGDRANYGYTF. The DNA for the CDR3 is TGTGCCAGCAGCGGTCTAGGGGACAGAGCTAACTATGGCTACACCTTC.

The genes are TRBV9 and TRBJ2-1, with 9 nucleotides matching TRBD2. This CDR3 contains 16 residues. J was trimmed by 9 bases and V by 6 bases; bases with no gene match: 16. In germline, CDR1 is SGDLS, CDR2 YYNGEE. CDR3 protein: CASTRGGSGRSSEQFF. CDR3 nucleotides: TGTGCCAGCACCAGGGGGGGTAGCGGGAGAAGTAGTGAGCAGTTCTTC.

V is TRBV3-1 and J is TRBJ2-2; weak D call: TRBD2 (5 bases). This CDR3 spans 12 amino acids. Germline V gives CDR1 LGHDT, CDR2 YNNKEL (reference sequence). The V gene lost 3 bases and the J gene lost 7 bases, with 6 bases spanning the gap. The CDR3 region is CASSQRVGELFF. DNA of the CDR3: TGTGCCAGCAGCCAGAGGGTCGGGGAGCTGTTTTTT.

The V gene is TRBV6-1, the J gene TRBJ2-7; 8 bases are a match to TRBD1. Trimming cost V 6 bases and J 6 bases; bases outside gene matches: 7. Germline V gene lookup returns CDR1 MNHNS and CDR2 SASEGT. The CDR3 extends over 13 amino acids. The CDR3 nucleotides read TGTGCCAGCAGCAGGGGGCGGCGGGGCGAGCAGTACTTC. It codes for CASSRGRRGEQYF.

This clonotype was detected a few times. The rearrangement joins TRBV27 to TRBJ2-7; tentative D call: TRBD1 (6 bases). CDR1 and CDR2 from the germline V gene are MNHEY and SMNVEV (reference sequence). The CDR3 contains 16 residues. Trimming took 4 bases from V and 4 from J, leaving 20 bases between them. The CDR3 reads CASSSDSNTFSYEQYF. CDR3 DNA sequence: TGTGCCAGCAGTTCGGACAGTAACACCTTCTCATACGAGCAGTACTTC.